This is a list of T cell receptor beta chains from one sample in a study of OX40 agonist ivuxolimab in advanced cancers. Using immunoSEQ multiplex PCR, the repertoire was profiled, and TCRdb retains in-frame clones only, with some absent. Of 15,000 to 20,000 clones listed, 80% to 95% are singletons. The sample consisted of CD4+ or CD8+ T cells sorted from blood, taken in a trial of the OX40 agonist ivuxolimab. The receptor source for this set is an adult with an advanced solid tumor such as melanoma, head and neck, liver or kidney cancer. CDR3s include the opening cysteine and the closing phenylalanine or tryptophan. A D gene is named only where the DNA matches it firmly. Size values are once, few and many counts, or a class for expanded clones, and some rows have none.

CDR3: CASSSKKTRQPQHF
DNA: TGTGCCAGCAGTTCTAAGAAGACGCGCCAGCCCCAGCATTTT
V: TRBV28
size: NA
J: TRBJ1-5
D: NA

CDR3: CAGENLAKNIQYF
DNA: TGTGCCGGAGAAAACCTAGCCAAAAACATTCAGTACTTC
V: TRBV2
size: NA
J: TRBJ2-4
D: NA

CDR3: CASSPDRFIDGYTF
DNA: TGTGCCAGCTCACCAGACAGGTTCATAGATGGCTACACCTTC
V: TRBV18
size: NA
J: TRBJ1-2
D: NA

CDR3: CASSVEGEQFF
DNA: TGTGCCAGCAGCGTAGAGGGTGAGCAGTTCTTC
V: TRBV9
size: NA
J: TRBJ2-1
D: NA

CDR3: CASSFGKGGWGYNEQFF
DNA: TGTGCCAGCAGTTTCGGGAAGGGGGGATGGGGATACAATGAGCAGTTCTTC
V: TRBV28
size: NA
J: TRBJ2-1
D: NA

CDR3: CASSAEGAYGYTF
DNA: TGCGCCAGCAGCGCGGAAGGGGCCTATGGCTACACCTTC
V: TRBV4-1
size: few
J: TRBJ1-2
D: NA

CDR3: CASSLEATYTYEQYF
DNA: TGTGCCAGCAGCTTAGAGGCGACTTACACCTACGAGCAGTACTTC
V: TRBV7-2
size: NA
J: TRBJ2-7
D: NA

CDR3: CASSVGTGAEEQYF
DNA: TGTGCCAGCAGTGTTGGGACAGGGGCGGAAGAGCAGTACTTC
V: TRBV6-6
size: NA
J: TRBJ2-7
D: TRBD1

CDR3: CAWNGGGDGYTF
DNA: TGTGCCTGGAACGGGGGCGGGGATGGCTACACCTTC
V: TRBV30
size: NA
J: TRBJ1-2
D: NA

CDR3: CASSLYPGNEQYF
DNA: TGCGCCAGCAGCTTGTATCCCGGGAACGAGCAGTACTTC
V: TRBV5-1
size: NA
J: TRBJ2-7
D: NA

CDR3: CASSQGLAEAYNEQFF
DNA: TGTGCCAGCAGCCAAGGTTTAGCGGAGGCCTACAATGAGCAGTTCTTC
V: TRBV4-2
size: NA
J: TRBJ2-1
D: NA

CDR3: CSVVGAGVYNEQFF
DNA: TGCAGCGTTGTTGGGGCGGGAGTGTACAATGAGCAGTTCTTC
V: TRBV29-1
size: once
J: TRBJ2-1
D: TRBD2

CDR3: CASSLHGERYNEQFF
DNA: TGTGCCAGTTCCCTGCATGGGGAGAGATACAATGAGCAGTTCTTC
V: TRBV9
size: NA
J: TRBJ2-1
D: NA

CDR3: CASGRDPSGSGIETQYF
DNA: TGTGCTAGTGGCCGAGATCCTAGCGGGAGTGGTATAGAGACCCAGTACTTC
V: TRBV12-5
size: NA
J: TRBJ2-5
D: TRBD2

CDR3: CASSPYASGLAANTGELFF
DNA: TGTGCCAGCAGTCCTTACGCCTCTGGACTGGCGGCGAACACCGGGGAGCTGTTTTTT
V: TRBV28
size: NA
J: TRBJ2-2
D: NA

CDR3: CASSISGWELGNTIYF
DNA: TGTGCCAGTAGTATTTCCGGCTGGGAATTGGGAAACACCATATATTTT
V: TRBV19
size: NA
J: TRBJ1-3
D: NA

CDR3: CSAVNTEAFF
DNA: TGCAGTGCAGTGAACACTGAAGCTTTCTTT
V: TRBV20-1
size: few
J: TRBJ1-1
D: NA

CDR3: CASSLGTGSAFNTQYF
DNA: TGCGCCAGCAGCTTGGGAACCGGGTCGGCCTTTAATACGCAGTATTTT
V: TRBV5-1
size: NA
J: TRBJ2-3
D: NA

CDR3: CASSLHGQPQHF
DNA: TGTGCCAGTAGTCTCCATGGACAGCCCCAGCATTTT
V: TRBV19
size: NA
J: TRBJ1-5
D: NA

CDR3: CASSPLTGGAYNTEAFF
DNA: TGTGCCAGCAGTCCCCTGACAGGGGGCGCCTACAACACTGAAGCTTTCTTT
V: TRBV28
size: NA
J: TRBJ1-1
D: TRBD1

CDR3: CASSPNRLEQYF
DNA: TGTGCCAGCAGCCCAAACAGGTTAGAGCAGTACTTC
V: TRBV6-6
size: NA
J: TRBJ2-7
D: NA

CDR3: CATSRTSGPGQETQYF
DNA: TGTGCCACCAGCAGAACTAGCGGTCCCGGTCAAGAGACCCAGTACTTC
V: TRBV15
size: once
J: TRBJ2-5
D: TRBD2

CDR3: CASSLGDRAYEQYF
DNA: TGTGCCAGCAGCTTAGGGGACCGAGCCTACGAGCAGTACTTC
V: TRBV5-4
size: NA
J: TRBJ2-7
D: NA

CDR3: CSVEPQGSTGELFF
DNA: TGCAGCGTTGAGCCCCAGGGATCCACCGGGGAGCTGTTTTTT
V: TRBV29-1
size: NA
J: TRBJ2-2
D: NA

CDR3: CASSLERAYNEQFF
DNA: TGTGCCAGCAGTTTGGAGCGGGCCTACAATGAGCAGTTCTTC
V: TRBV28
size: NA
J: TRBJ2-1
D: NA

CDR3: CASSPAQLAGATNTQYF
DNA: TGTGCCAGCAGCCCCGCCCAACTAGCGGGCGCCACAAATACGCAGTATTTT
V: TRBV12-1
size: NA
J: TRBJ2-3
D: NA

CDR3: CASTGGAYSYEQYF
DNA: TGTGCCAGCACTGGAGGGGCCTACTCCTACGAGCAGTACTTC
V: TRBV27
size: NA
J: TRBJ2-7
D: NA

CDR3: CSAGTVEKLFF
DNA: TGCAGTGCCGGGACAGTTGAAAAACTGTTTTTT
V: TRBV20-1
size: NA
J: TRBJ1-4
D: TRBD1

CDR3: CASSPPLEGAVTEAFF
DNA: TGTGCCAGCAGCCCCCCCCTGGAAGGGGCGGTCACTGAAGCTTTCTTT
V: TRBV4-2
size: few
J: TRBJ1-1
D: NA

CDR3: CASSSVTGGATEAFF
DNA: TGTGCCAGCAGCTCGGTGACAGGAGGGGCCACTGAAGCTTTCTTT
V: TRBV7-9
size: once
J: TRBJ1-1
D: NA

CDR3: CASSPGATSSKQFF
DNA: TGTGCCAGCAGCCCCGGGGCGACTAGTTCAAAGCAGTTCTTC
V: TRBV7-8
size: NA
J: TRBJ2-1
D: NA

CDR3: CARLLAGTGTLAYTF
DNA: TGTGCCCGTCTCTTGGCCGGGACAGGGACTCTCGCCTACACCTTC
V: TRBV27
size: NA
J: TRBJ1-2
D: TRBD1

CDR3: CASSLGNGRQETQYF
DNA: TGTGCCAGCAGCTTAGGCAACGGCCGACAAGAGACCCAGTACTTC
V: TRBV11-3
size: NA
J: TRBJ2-5
D: NA

CDR3: CASSQDSGTEAFF
DNA: TGCGCCAGCAGCCAAGATAGTGGGACTGAAGCTTTCTTT
V: TRBV4-3
size: NA
J: TRBJ1-1
D: NA

CDR3: CASSLTPRRTQPQHF
DNA: TGTGCCAGCAGTTTAACTCCCCGGCGCACTCAGCCCCAGCATTTT
V: TRBV28
size: NA
J: TRBJ1-5
D: NA